This TCR beta chain was sequenced for a study of T cell changes during pregnancy in multiple sclerosis. Clones were read by immunoSEQ multiplex PCR, and TCRdb kept only the in-frame ones, dropping some. The sample shows approximately 130,000 clones, about 95% of them seen only once. Germline CDR1 is SGHRS and CDR2 is YFSETQ. This CDR3 has 16 amino acids. The V and J ends lost 4 bases and 8 bases, in that order; junction bases with no gene match: 12. The sequencing used peripheral blood, collected after pregnancy. This chain connects TRBV5-1 to TRBJ1-4; 9 positions agree with TRBD1. This clonotype was sampled from a female donor with multiple sclerosis, enrolled in a pregnancy study. This chain's CDR3 is CASSRNRGQVREKLFF. The DNA for the CDR3 is TGCGCCAGCAGCAGAAACAGGGGGCAGGTGCGAGAAAAACTGTTTTTT.